Presented here are 5 T cell receptor beta chains from one specimen sequenced in a study of blood T cell repertoires in COVID-19. Profiled with immunoSEQ multiplex PCR; TCRdb holds only in-frame clones, not every one. This repertoire shows approximately 88,000 clones, roughly 87% found once; its top ten account for roughly 15%. Sequencing input: peripheral blood. The receptors were gathered from a male donor with acute or convalescent COVID-19.

The V call is TRBV7-2, the J call TRBJ1-3; possibly TRBD1 for D (5 bases). This CDR3 is built from 15 residues. Germline V CDR1 and CDR2: SGHTA, FQGNSA. The V gene lost 0 bases and the J gene lost 3 bases, with 9 bases spanning the gap. The CDR3 spells CASSLAPDSGNTIYF. CDR3 nucleotide sequence: TGTGCCAGCAGCTTAGCCCCCGACAGTGGAAACACCATATATTTT.

In its sample, this clone was seen many times. The CDR3 spells CASSEAVRNTGELFF. CDR3 nucleotides: TGTGCCAGCAGTGAAGCGGTGCGGAACACCGGGGAGCTGTTTTTT. The chain uses TRBV6-1 and TRBJ2-2; no reliable D call. V lost 0 bases and J lost 1, with 6 bases in between. This CDR3 is built from 15 residues. Germline-derived CDR1 and CDR2 are MNHNS and SASEGT.

Turning to this clone: One end of the junction does not line up with germline, which may come from a read error. V is TRBV24-1 and J is TRBJ1-3; perhaps TRBD1 as D (6 bases). Looked up from germline, CDR1 is KGHDR and CDR2 is SFDVKD. The CDR3 is made up of 12 amino acids. DNA for the CDR3: TGTGCCACCAGGGATGAACAGGGCCGGGCCGATTTT. The encoded protein is CATRDEQGRADF.

This rearrangement joins TRBV5-6 to TRBJ1-1; 7 bases fit TRBD1. CDR1 SGHDT and CDR2 YYEEEE come from the germline V gene. J was trimmed by 1 base and V by 3 bases; bases with no gene match: 6. This CDR3 region has 15 residues. CDR3 loop: CASSSIGTANTEAFF. The CDR3 bases are TGTGCCAGCAGCTCTATAGGGACAGCGAACACTGAAGCTTTCTTT.

The V call is TRBV7-9, the J call TRBJ1-2, with D perhaps matching TRBD1 (6 bases). Trimming pared 3 bases from V and 4 bases from J, leaving 12 bases between. This CDR3 contains 14 residues. Germline V gene sequence: CDR1 SEHNR, CDR2 FQNEAQ (reference sequence). This CDR3 reads CASSLLTGGYGYTF. Here the CDR3 DNA reads TGTGCCAGCAGCTTGCTGACAGGTGGCTATGGCTACACCTTC.